This T cell receptor (beta chain) stems from a study of T cells in tumors after PD-1 blockade. Points on this clone: Its antigen is still unknown.

General study findings and limits: Roughly 40% of tumor TCR clonotypes were also found in blood.

CDR3 length: 13 amino acids. Germline V gene lookup returns CDR1 DFQATT and CDR2 SNEGSKA (reference sequence). Trimming at V came to 3 bases and at J to 7 bases, leaving 6 bases not matched to a gene. Libraries were prepared by immunoSEQ multiplex PCR; TCRdb keeps only in-frame clonotypes and omits some of them. This table holds some 43,000 clones, about 85% found once. The rearrangement joins TRBV20-1 to TRBJ2-7, with 10 bases aligning to TRBD1. The sequencing used PBMCs, collected before anti-PD-1 treatment. This TCR came from a human donor with basal cell carcinoma. The CDR3 region has the DNA TGCAGTGCTAGTGGTGACAGGGGGCGTGAGCAGTACTTC. Amino acids: CSASGDRGREQYF.